Below, 21 T cell receptor beta chains from the same sample are listed, as sequenced in a study of cytomegalovirus exposure and HLA in healthy donors (dated by TCRdb to 2015 to 2018). The receptor library was made with the immunoSEQ multiplex PCR assay. A mixture of 60 forward primers for TCR Vbeta segments and 13 reverse primers for TCR Jbeta segments was used in the multiplex PCR. TCRdb mirrors the immuneACCESS table, restricted to in-frame sequences. Some clones are absent from its copies; in checked studies, under half trace to an unresolved V gene, and the reason for the others is unknown. The sample has 55,000 to 80,000 clones on record, around 80% of them singletons. The ten biggest clones cover 9.7% of the sample. Sequencing was carried out using PBMCs. These receptors all come from a man aged 35 to 55 in good health and CMV-seronegative.

This chain links TRBV4-1 with TRBJ2-7, with 11 nucleotides matching TRBD2. This CDR3 has 16 amino acids. Trimming cost V 4 bases and J 3 bases; bases outside gene matches: 8. Germline V gives CDR1 MGHRA, CDR2 YSYEKL. CDR3 DNA sequence: TGCGCCAGCAGCCCGTTATCGACTAGCGGGAACTACGAGCAGTACTTC. Its translation: CASSPLSTSGNYEQYF.

V gene TRBV2 combines with J gene TRBJ2-1; 10 bases align to TRBD2. V shed 7 bases, J shed 15 bases, and the junction held 12 bases outside the gene matches. The CDR3 length is 13 residues. Germline V CDR1 and CDR2: SNHLY, FYNNEI. CDR3 in DNA: TGTGCCAGCATCGATAGCGGGAGGCTCGGTCGGTTCTTC. It translates to CASIDSGRLGRFF.

The rearrangement uses TRBV5-8 and TRBJ1-2; the D is unclear. Germline V gene sequence: CDR1 SGHTS, CDR2 YDEGEE. Trimming cost V 5 bases and J 6 bases, with 32 bases left between them. The CDR3 consists of 19 residues. The CDR3 is CASSLSTIYADFSGHGYTF. The CDR3 coding sequence is TGTGCCAGCAGTTTAAGCACAATTTACGCTGATTTTTCGGGTCATGGCTACACCTTC.

V is TRBV20-1 and J is TRBJ2-7; possibly TRBD2 for D (6 bases). Germline V gene lookup returns CDR1 DFQATT and CDR2 SNEGSKA (reference sequence). V was pared by 3 bases and J by 12 bases, with 12 bases between. The CDR3 loop spans 10 amino acids. The CDR3 coding sequence is TGCAGTGCTAGCCGGGACTGGCTGTACTTC. Its translation is CSASRDWLYF.

The rearrangement uses TRBV6-6 and TRBJ1-1; no clear D. Germline V gene sequence: CDR1 MNHNY, CDR2 SVGAGI (reference sequence). The CDR3 consists of 12 residues. V lost 6 bases, J lost 3 bases, and 8 bases lay in between. Written as DNA, the CDR3 is TGTGCCAGCAGCCTCGGGGACACTGAAGCTTTCTTT. This codes for CASSLGDTEAFF.

J is TRBJ2-5 and V is TRBV7-9; 7 nucleotides align to TRBD1. The DNA matches TRBJ2-7 better at its end, which makes the J call doubtful. The CDR3 is made up of 15 amino acids. CDR1 is SEHNR, CDR2 FQNEAQ, per germline (reference sequence). The CDR3, as DNA: TGTGCCAGCAGCTTGGGTGAGACAGGGCTCTACGAGCAGTACTTC. It codes for CASSLGETGLYEQYF.

The chain couples TRBV7-9 to TRBJ2-7; 9 bases are a match to TRBD2. This CDR3 contains 15 residues. In germline, CDR1 is SEHNR, CDR2 FQNEAQ (reference sequence). V lost 5 bases, J lost 7 bases, and 12 bases stayed unmatched. CDR3 sequence (DNA): TGTGCCAGCAGCCCCTTGTTAGCGGGAGATTGGGAGCAGTACTTC. This gives the protein CASSPLLAGDWEQYF.

V usage is TRBV7-2 and J usage is TRBJ2-7; tentatively, D is TRBD2 (6 bases). This CDR3 has 12 amino acids. Germline lookup yields CDR1 SGHTA and CDR2 FQGNSA. Trimming took 5 bases from V and 5 from J, leaving 10 bases between them. For the CDR3, the DNA is TGTGCCAGCAGCACCCGGGGGAACGAGCAGTACTTC. This encodes CASSTRGNEQYF.

The CDR3 DNA reads as TGTGCCAGCAGCTTAGACAGGGATAGAAGGTCCGAGCAGTACTTC. This encodes CASSLDRDRRSEQYF. The chain employs TRBV7-9 and TRBJ2-5, with a possible D match to TRBD1 (6 bases). The J call may be wrong; the DNA end is better matched by TRBJ2-7. CDR3 size: 15 residues. Looked up from germline, CDR1 is SEHNR and CDR2 is FQNEAQ (reference sequence).

The chain links TRBV11-2 to TRBJ2-7, with 9 bases lining up with TRBD1. V shed 6 bases, J shed 2 bases, and the junction held 5 bases outside the gene matches. The germline V gene encodes CDR1 SGHAT and CDR2 FQNNGV. The CDR3 length is 14 residues. In DNA form, the CDR3 reads TGTGCCAGCAGTAAAAGGGACAGGGCCTACGAGCAGTACTTC. This sequence encodes CASSKRDRAYEQYF.

V and J are TRBV7-6 and TRBJ2-7, with D tentatively TRBD2 (7 bases). The CDR3 contains 16 residues. Trimming stripped 1 base from V and 1 base from J, with 14 bases between. Germline CDR1 reads SGHVS; CDR2 reads FNYEAQ. CDR3: CASSLGGGGRSYEQYF. The CDR3 DNA reads as TGTGCCAGCAGCTTAGGTGGGGGGGGGCGATCCTACGAGCAGTACTTC.

Regarding this clone: At one end, the junction sequence differs from germline, possibly due to a read error. The CDR3 is CSSSLVGGTYEQYF. CDR3 bases: TGTTCCAGCAGCTTAGTTGGCGGAACCTACGAGCAGTACTTC. The genes are TRBV7-9 and TRBJ2-7; D remains unclear. The CDR3 sequence is 14 residues long. Germline CDR1 is SEHNR and CDR2 is FQNEAQ (reference sequence).

This clone has just one count. The CDR3 DNA reads as TGTGCCAGCGACAGGGGGCGGAGACCCACAGATACGCAGTATTTT. This translates into CASDRGRRPTDTQYF. The V gene is TRBV7-4, the J gene TRBJ2-3, with 10 bases matching TRBD1. The germline gives CDR1 SGHVT, CDR2 SQSDAQ. The CDR3 extends over 15 amino acids. The V segment lost 8 bases and the J segment 2 bases; nucleotides outside the gene matches: 7.

The chain uses TRBV4-1 and TRBJ2-1, with 11 bases fitting TRBD2. With 2 bases clipped from V and 2 bases from J, the junction kept 2 bases outside the gene matches. Germline assignment: CDR1 MGHRA and CDR2 YSYEKL. The CDR3 covers 16 residues. The CDR3 bases are TGCGCCAGCAGCCAACTAGCGGGAGGAACCTACAATGAGCAGTTCTTC. Encoded protein: CASSQLAGGTYNEQFF.

V and J are TRBV7-2 and TRBJ2-7, with TRBD2 identical over 13 bases. The V gene's germline CDR1 is SGHTA and CDR2 FQGNSA. The CDR3 has 15 amino acids. V lost 5 bases and J lost 2; bases outside the gene matches: 3. The CDR3 DNA reads as TGTGCCAGCAGCATCACTAGCGGGGGGGCCTACGAGCAGTACTTC. The encoded protein is CASSITSGGAYEQYF.

The genes are TRBV7-2 and TRBJ1-5; D might be TRBD1 (6 bases). This CDR3 is 16 amino acids long. Trimming stripped 2 bases from V and 0 bases from J, with 11 bases between. CDR1 and CDR2 from the germline V gene are SGHTA and FQGNSA. The CDR3 reads CASSLQDSYSNQPQHF. CDR3 nucleotides: TGTGCCAGCAGCTTACAGGACAGCTATAGCAATCAGCCCCAGCATTTT.

The chain carries TRBV5-4 and TRBJ2-1; the match to TRBD1 covers 7 bases. Unmatched junction bases numbered 14, after V lost 3 bases and J lost 8 bases. CDR3 length equals 16 residues. Germline assignment: CDR1 SGHNT and CDR2 YYREEE (reference sequence). The CDR3 reads CASSSPTKTGMDEQFF. The CDR3 DNA reads TGTGCCAGCAGCTCTCCCACCAAGACAGGGATGGATGAGCAGTTCTTC.

The sample holds a few counts of this clone. This chain uses TRBV9 with TRBJ2-2; unclear D gene. Germline values: CDR1 SGDLS, CDR2 YYNGEE. The CDR3 has 12 amino acids. Trimming left V 4 bases short and J 2 bases short, with 3 bases between. CDR3 in DNA: TGTGCCAGCAGCTTAAACACCGGGGAGCTGTTTTTT. It encodes CASSLNTGELFF. Variable domain in full (rest from reference TRBV9 and TRBJ2-2): DSGVTQTPKHLITATGQRVTLRCSPRSGDLSVYWYQQSLDQGLQFLIQYYNGEERAKGNILERFSAQQFPDLHSELNLSSLELGDSALYFCASSLNTGELFFGEGSRLTVL.

This chain uses TRBV5-1 with TRBJ1-2, with 10 bases fitting TRBD1. The CDR3 is made up of 14 amino acids. Germline V gives CDR1 SGHRS, CDR2 YFSETQ. Trimming took 3 bases from V and 4 from J; bases not matched to a gene: 3. The CDR3 region has the DNA TGCGCCAGCAGCTGGACAGGGGGAACCTATGGCTACACCTTC. Translating it yields CASSWTGGTYGYTF.

The CDR3 sequence: CSVDRGSGHNEQFF. Here the CDR3 DNA reads TGCAGCGTTGACAGGGGTAGCGGGCACAATGAGCAGTTCTTC. The rearrangement joins TRBV29-1 to TRBJ2-1; the D gene is possibly TRBD2 (7 bases). V gave up 3 bases and J gave up 5 bases, with 14 bases separating them. Per the germline V gene, CDR1 is SQVTM and CDR2 is ANQGSEA. There are 14 residues in the CDR3.

The chain links TRBV5-5 to TRBJ2-7, with D perhaps matching TRBD1 (5 bases). Trimming took off 4 bases at V and 1 base at J, with 15 bases between the two ends. This CDR3 is 15 amino acids long. Germline V gene sequence: CDR1 SGHKS, CDR2 YYEKEE (reference sequence). The CDR3 DNA follows: TGTGCCAGCAGCCCGGACCCCCACAGGTCCTACGAGCAGTACTTC. It codes for CASSPDPHRSYEQYF.